This T cell receptor beta chain originates from a study of cytomegalovirus exposure and HLA in healthy donors. Likely unrecorded immune exposures existed in these nominally healthy donors. A word on this clone: What it binds is unknown.

The CDR3 has 16 residues. V dropped 4 bases and J dropped 2 bases, with 18 bases sitting between them. CDR1 SGHDN and CDR2 FVKESK come from the germline V gene. Amplification used 60 Vbeta primers and 13 Jbeta primers. Clones were read by immunoSEQ multiplex PCR, and TCRdb kept only the in-frame ones, dropping some. In all, the sample yields around 150,000 clones. Broader study findings: Roughly uniform sequencing depth across donors was assumed, possibly incorrectly. For most subjects, TCR beta sequences were reported to predict HLA-A and HLA-B alleles with accuracy.

Sequenced sample: PBMCs. The clonotype was recovered from a man aged 40-55 years in good health and CMV-seronegative. V and J are TRBV14 and TRBJ2-7; possible D gene TRBD1, 5 bases. The CDR3, as DNA: TGTGCCAGCAGCCCTTTTATGGGCAGGGTGACCTACGAGCAGTACTTC. Protein product: CASSPFMGRVTYEQYF.